The clone carrying this T cell receptor (beta chain) turned up a few times. MiXCR was run by TCRdb on the reads, yielding one entry per CDR3 protein. There are 150,000 to 190,000 distinct CDR3 sequences in the sample; less than 25% occur only once, and 10% to 11% lies in the top ten. These data come from a study of T cell repertoires in cytomegalovirus infection. CDR3 size: 15 residues. Germline loops: CDR1 SGHTA, CDR2 FQGNSA. Trimming took 6 bases from V and 0 from J, leaving 11 bases between them. V is TRBV7-2 and J is TRBJ2-2; D possibly matches TRBD1 or TRBD2 (5 bases each). Sequencing was performed on PBMCs. This TCR derives from a human donor in good health (CMV status not recorded). Some clones in this sample may be carry-over from other donors' samples. The CDR3 coding sequence is TGTGCCAGCAGACTAGGGGACCCGAACACCGGGGAGCTGTTTTTT. Encoded protein: CASRLGDPNTGELFF.